This entry lists 24 T cell receptor beta chains sequenced from one sample in a study of control samples from healthy donors and cancer patients. The protocol was immunoSEQ multiplex PCR, while the TCRdb copy is restricted to in-frame clones and leaves out a portion. The sample records 150,000 or so clones, around 96% being singletons. The specimen was blood. All receptors come from a woman in her thirties or forties in good health.

The genes are TRBV19 and TRBJ2-5, with 9 bases fitting TRBD2. CDR3 size: 16 residues. The germline CDR1 and CDR2 sequences are LNHDA and SQIVND (reference sequence). J was trimmed by 2 bases and V by 6 bases; bases with no gene match: 10. CDR3 nucleotides: TGTGCCAGTAGGTCTCTAGCGGGAATGGGGCAAGAGACCCAGTACTTC. Its translation is CASRSLAGMGQETQYF.

The rearrangement uses TRBV7-9 and TRBJ1-5; perhaps TRBD1 as D (6 bases). The CDR3 consists of 15 residues. V dropped 4 bases and J dropped 3 bases, with 13 bases sitting between them. Germline V gives CDR1 SEHNR, CDR2 FQNEAQ (reference sequence). The CDR3 coding sequence is TGTGCCAGCAGCTCGGGAGGACAGTACAATCAGCCCCAGCATTTT. Translated, it gives CASSSGGQYNQPQHF.

CDR3 loop: CASSMTVYLGYTF. For the CDR3, the DNA is TGTGCCAGTAGTATGACGGTGTATCTTGGCTACACCTTC. The gene calls are TRBV19 and TRBJ1-2; D is undetermined. CDR1 is LNHDA and CDR2 is SQIVND in the germline V gene (reference sequence). The CDR3 is 13 residues long. Trimming left V 3 bases short and J 7 bases short, with 12 bases between.

The V gene is TRBV20-1, the J gene TRBJ2-1, with a possible D match to TRBD2 (5 bases). This CDR3 spans 15 amino acids. V dropped 3 bases and J dropped 5 bases, with 17 bases sitting between them. The germline gives CDR1 DFQATT, CDR2 SNEGSKA (reference sequence). DNA for the CDR3: TGCAGTGCTAGTGGTCACCCTCCTAGCAACAATGAGCAGTTCTTC. Translating it yields CSASGHPPSNNEQFF.

The chain links TRBV28 to TRBJ1-6; 7 nucleotides match TRBD1. The CDR3 runs 15 residues. The junction had 8 bases not matched to a gene; V was cut back by 2 bases and J by 10 bases. The germline V gene has CDR1 MDHEN and CDR2 SYDVKM. CDR3 sequence: CASSLRGPFGSPLHF. For the CDR3, the DNA is TGTGCCAGCAGTTTAAGGGGGCCATTTGGCTCACCCCTCCACTTT.

J is TRBJ2-1 and V is TRBV15, with 11 bases fitting TRBD2. V shed 0 bases, J shed 1 base, and the junction held 14 bases outside the gene matches. The CDR3 consists of 21 residues. Germline V gene lookup returns CDR1 LNHNV and CDR2 YYDKDF (reference sequence). CDR3 nucleotides: TGTGCCACCAGCAGAGATCTCCCCCCCCGGACTAGCGGGCTTTCCTACAATGAGCAGTTCTTC. It yields the protein CATSRDLPPRTSGLSYNEQFF.

This chain connects TRBV5-1 to TRBJ1-2; possible D gene TRBD1, 5 bases. Germline lookup yields CDR1 SGHRS and CDR2 YFSETQ. This CDR3 spans 14 amino acids. Trimming took off 0 bases at V and 3 bases at J, with 9 bases between the two ends. CDR3 DNA sequence: TGCGCCAGCAGCTTGGGTAGGGGTGACTATGGCTACACCTTC. As protein: CASSLGRGDYGYTF.

This chain joins TRBV27 and TRBJ1-1; TRBD1 might be the D (6 bases). The V gene lost 5 bases and the J gene lost 1 base, with 14 bases spanning the gap. Germline CDR1 reads MNHEY; CDR2 reads SMNVEV (reference sequence). The CDR3 has 15 amino acids. The CDR3 loop is CASSPIDRQNTEAFF. As DNA, the CDR3 is TGTGCCAGCAGTCCAATTGACAGGCAGAACACTGAAGCTTTCTTT.

This clone was detected only once. The sample carries other DNA sequences with the same CDR3. The chain is built from TRBV27 and TRBJ1-5; D ambiguous. Germline assignment: CDR1 MNHEY and CDR2 SMNVEV (reference sequence). The CDR3 contains 13 residues. V lost 8 bases to trimming and J lost 5 bases, with 13 bases between them. The CDR3 is CASSRGRDQPQHF. DNA for the CDR3: TGTGCCAGCTCTCGGGGAAGGGATCAGCCCCAGCATTTT.

This clone has a single count. V and J are TRBV19 and TRBJ1-5, with D perhaps TRBD1 (5 bases). V lost 0 bases, J lost 5 bases, and 8 bases lay in between. The CDR3 spans 14 residues. Germline CDR1 LNHDA, CDR2 SQIVND (reference sequence). The chain's CDR3 is CASSIDRDHQPQHF. The CDR3 region has the DNA TGTGCCAGTAGTATAGACAGGGACCATCAGCCCCAGCATTTT.

CDR3 protein: CATSRGGQDYGYTF. The CDR3 coding sequence is TGTGCCACCAGCAGAGGGGGACAGGACTATGGCTACACCTTC. This sequence joins TRBV15 and TRBJ1-2, with 8 bases aligning to TRBD1. Looked up from germline, CDR1 is LNHNV and CDR2 is YYDKDF (reference sequence). V was pared by 1 base and J by 3 bases, with 1 base of the junction left unmatched. This CDR3 is 14 amino acids long. Together with reference TRBV15 and TRBJ1-2, the CDR3 gives the full variable domain: DAMVIQNPRYQVTQFGKPVTLSCSQTLNHNVMYWYQQKSSQAPKLLFHYYDKDFNNEADTPDNFQSRRPNTSFCFLDIRSPGLGDTAMYLCATSRGGQDYGYTFGSGTRLTVV.

The chain carries TRBV27 and TRBJ1-1, with D possibly being TRBD1 (6 bases). Germline V gene lookup returns CDR1 MNHEY and CDR2 SMNVEV (reference sequence). The CDR3 contains 13 residues. V lost 5 bases and J 7 bases, leaving 14 bases between the germline ends. The CDR3 reads CASSTGWRSEAFF. The CDR3 DNA reads as TGTGCCAGCAGTACAGGGTGGCGGAGTGAAGCTTTCTTT.

The chain is built from TRBV29-1 and TRBJ2-1; unclear D gene. The V end lost 4 bases, the J end lost 0 bases, and 7 bases lay between the germline ends. The length of the CDR3 is 13 residues. Germline CDR1 and CDR2: SQVTM and ANQGSEA. Written as DNA, the CDR3 is TGCAGCGTTGTTGGCTACTCCTACAATGAGCAGTTCTTC. Protein: CSVVGYSYNEQFF.

The J gene is TRBJ1-2, the V gene TRBV19, with TRBD1 as a possible D gene (5 bases). CDR1 and CDR2 (germline): LNHDA, SQIVND (reference sequence). The CDR3 loop spans 12 amino acids. The V gene lost 6 bases and the J gene lost 8 bases, with 13 bases spanning the gap. The CDR3 nucleotides read TGTGCCAGTAGATCACCCGGGGGGGGCTACACCTTC. Translated, it gives CASRSPGGGYTF.

The chain recombines TRBV7-3 with TRBJ1-1; D is unclear. In germline, CDR1 is SGHTA, CDR2 FQGTGA. V lost 7 bases and J lost 7, with 19 bases in between. This CDR3 region has 14 residues. CDR3: CASTLGRASDEAFF. The CDR3 DNA follows: TGTGCCAGCACCCTTGGACGGGCGAGTGATGAAGCTTTCTTT.

V is TRBV14 and J is TRBJ2-4; the D is unclear. CDR1 is SGHDN and CDR2 is FVKESK in the germline V gene. The V and J ends lost 4 bases and 7 bases respectively, with 14 bases between them. The CDR3 extends over 14 amino acids. CDR3 region: CASSPLGRSNIQYF. The CDR3 DNA reads as TGTGCCAGCAGCCCCCTCGGACGGTCGAACATTCAGTACTTC.

J is TRBJ1-2 and V is TRBV7-8, with TRBD1 matching over 7 bases. Trimming took 1 base from V and 4 from J; bases not matched to a gene: 9. The CDR3 totals 16 residues. The germline gives CDR1 SGHVS, CDR2 FQNEAQ. This CDR3 reads CASSLDRRGQRYGYTF. CDR3 nucleotides: TGTGCCAGCAGCTTAGACCGACGGGGACAGCGCTATGGCTACACCTTC.

V and J are TRBV10-3 and TRBJ2-2, with D possibly matching TRBD2 (6 bases). V gave up 8 bases and J gave up 5 bases, with 15 bases separating them. Germline values: CDR1 ENHRY, CDR2 SYGVKD. The CDR3 length is 14 residues. The CDR3 loop reads CAIGELADTGELFF. The CDR3 coding sequence is TGTGCCATCGGGGAACTAGCCGATACCGGGGAGCTGTTTTTT.

This chain connects TRBV5-1 to TRBJ1-2, with unresolved D. Trimming stripped 0 bases from V and 4 bases from J, with 16 bases between. Germline loops: CDR1 SGHRS, CDR2 YFSETQ. This CDR3 comprises 16 residues. This CDR3 is CASSLDYPTLLYGYTF. DNA for the CDR3: TGCGCCAGCAGCTTGGATTACCCGACTTTACTCTATGGCTACACCTTC. Together with reference TRBV5-1 and TRBJ1-2, the CDR3 gives the full variable domain: KAGVTQTPRYLIKTRGQQVTLSCSPISGHRSVSWYQQTPGQGLQFLFEYFSETQRNKGNFPGRFSGRQFSNSRSEMNVSTLELGDSALYLCASSLDYPTLLYGYTFGSGTRLTVV.

The chain recombines TRBV12-3 or TRBV12-4 with TRBJ1-3; D is uncertain. Trimming removed 1 base from V and 5 bases from J, with 3 bases in between. This CDR3 spans 12 amino acids. The CDR3: CASSLGRNTIYF. The DNA for the CDR3 is TGTGCCAGCAGTTTAGGACGAAACACCATATATTTT.

V usage is TRBV19 and J usage is TRBJ1-1, with D unresolved. V lost 2 bases to trimming and J lost 6 bases, with 13 bases between them. CDR1 and CDR2 from the germline V gene are LNHDA and SQIVND (reference sequence). This CDR3 has 14 amino acids. The CDR3 DNA reads TGTGCCAGTAGTATACTCTTGGCAGACCCTGAAGCTTTCTTT. Translating it yields CASSILLADPEAFF.

The V gene is TRBV9, the J gene TRBJ2-3; the D is unclear. Germline V lookup: CDR1 SGDLS, CDR2 YYNGEE. CDR3 length: 15 amino acids. Deletions cut 0 bases from V and 2 bases from J, with 10 bases between. This CDR3 is CASSVVGRFTDTQYF. As DNA, the CDR3 is TGTGCCAGCAGCGTAGTGGGCCGATTCACAGATACGCAGTATTTT.

The chain has TRBV5-4 and TRBJ2-7, with D unresolved. This CDR3 spans 13 amino acids. The V gene's germline CDR1 is SGHNT and CDR2 YYREEE (reference sequence). V dropped 3 bases and J dropped 3 bases, with 10 bases sitting between them. The chain's CDR3 is CASSSIPGYEQYF. The CDR3 region has the DNA TGTGCCAGCAGCTCGATTCCGGGCTACGAGCAGTACTTC.

The chain combines TRBV9 with TRBJ2-7; D not certain. V was shortened by 0 bases and J by 4 bases, with 11 bases between the two germline ends. The CDR3 is 14 amino acids. CDR1 is SGDLS and CDR2 is YYNGEE in the germline V gene. CDR3 in DNA: TGTGCCAGCAGCGTAGCTTACGGGCCGTACGAGCAGTACTTC. Encoded protein: CASSVAYGPYEQYF. Based on the CDR3 plus reference TRBV9 and TRBJ2-7, the full variable domain is DSGVTQTPKHLITATGQRVTLRCSPRSGDLSVYWYQQSLDQGLQFLIQYYNGEERAKGNILERFSAQQFPDLHSELNLSSLELGDSALYFCASSVAYGPYEQYFGPGTRLTVT.